This record looks at one T cell receptor beta chain sequence and its context. The sample holds a few counts of this clone. Its antigen is currently not known. No base qualities exist here, and no much larger clone lies one base off it. The sample's time point label is to be understood as: blood 2 weeks post-SBRT. Per the publication, the treatment or condition label means: 15 Gy SBRT to primary tumor, nephrectomy 4 weeks later. To follow tumor-enriched clonotypes, serial peripheral blood was collected from radiation-treated patients at baseline and at 2 weeks and 4 weeks after SBRT. Every patient's renal cell carcinoma showed clear cell pathology. The QIAamp DNA Blood Mini Kit (Qiagen) was used to prepare genomic DNA for TCR sequencing. Samples were included in the analyses only if all quality control checks were passed. This entry comes from a study of radiation and T cells in renal cell carcinoma (dated by TCRdb to the early 2020s). As for the study more broadly: Samples were obtained from a clinical trial, in which 15 Gy stereotactic body radiation therapy was delivered to primary renal cell carcinomas and nephrectomy was performed 4 weeks later. In total, fewer than 55 samples underwent TCR beta sequencing: about 25 tumors plus 27 peripheral blood samples. In the 53 samples combined, around 3.7 million unique CDR3 nucleotide sequences were found, encoding roughly 2.5 million unique CDR3 amino acid sequences.

Overall study results and their limits: In blood, the top tumor clonotypes increased from baseline to 2 weeks after radiation and then shrank by 4 weeks, which suggests a temporary expansion of tumor-resident clones. Blood repertoire dynamics were not followed beyond 4 weeks after treatment. Because the trial had a single-armed design, the trial could not examine how radiation dose or scheduling affected the TCR repertoire. Because pretreatment tumor biopsies were not available, the study could not determine whether clonotypes were already present within the tumor at baseline.

TCR beta libraries were generated from genomic DNA with the immunoSEQ kit, following the manufacturer's recommendations. For library preparation, a first multiplex PCR was performed with proprietary primers, followed by a second PCR in which unique barcodes were added, and bead cleanups were performed after each round. A positive control reaction and a negative control reaction, both provided in the kit, were run with every batch of samples. The final libraries underwent checking on an Agilent 4200 TapeStation D1000 ScreenTape, volumetric pooling, and quantification by qPCR. Sequencing was performed on an Illumina NextSeq500 with a MidOutput 150-cycle cartridge, and 156 Read1 and 15 Index1 cycles were run with kit custom primers. The pooled library was loaded at 0.9 to 1 pM with an approximately 22% PhiX control spike-in. On the authors' methods: Vendor-processed data were analyzed in R, and a clonotype was defined as all T cells sharing the same CDR3 nucleotide sequence. In the clone abundance analyses, frequencies in each sample were normalized to that sample's 10,000 most abundant clones. Public T cell clones, averaging fewer than five per sample, were removed before analysis. A difference in abundance of at least 32-fold between compartments was used to define tumor-enriched and baseline blood-enriched clonotypes. Clonotypes expanded or contracted between blood time points were identified with a beta-binomial differential abundance model. Similarity between tumor and blood repertoires was quantified using the Baroni-Urbani and Buser coefficient, and groups were compared with two-tailed Wilcoxon tests in R. Here the immuneACCESS table is served through TCRdb, limited to in-frame sequences with V and J called. Missing clones are a known gap in these copies; in checked studies unresolved V genes cover under half, and the rest lacks a known reason. The DNA gave D and trimming, while V, J and clone size come from that table. A total of some 58,000 clones appear in this sample, roughly 79% of them only once. The ten largest clones add up to roughly 7.4% of the sample.

The germline V gene gives CDR1 as SQVTM and CDR2 as ANQGSEA. The germline V end is reduced by 4 bases and the J end by 3 bases; junction bases left unmatched: 6. From cysteine to phenylalanine, the CDR3 is 15 amino acids long. The retained sequence is limited to the CDR3, 45 bases, with the frame set at the first base. This sample comprised blood, obtained from a patient whose treatment included radiotherapy and nephrectomy. The receptor was derived from a man aged 55 to 70 with renal cell carcinoma. The receptor chain draws on TRBV29-1 and TRBJ1-4, with 9 bases in between that match TRBD1. The sequenced DNA: TGCAGCGTTGTGCCGGGACAGGGTTCTAATGAAAAACTGTTTTTT. Its protein product is CSVVPGQGSNEKLFF.